This T cell receptor beta chain was observed in a study of T cell responses to AZD1222 COVID-19 vaccine listed by TCRdb under 2021. In terms of the full investigation: TCR sequencing covered more than 230 trial participants: about 210 given two doses of AZD1222 and approximately 26 given two doses of MenACWY control vaccine. Enrollment into the trials was organized by age into subgroups of 18-55, 56-69 and 70-plus years, and those subgroups contained approximately 150, 30 and 60 TCR-sequenced participants, respectively. Study-wide conclusions, independent of this receptor: The 56-69-year group was small, and its depth increase did not reach significance, likely because of low power. A significant rise in spike-specific TCR breadth and depth was observed after two AZD1222 doses relative to day 0 and relative to MenACWY recipients. Conclusions about previously exposed vaccinees are limited because only five to seven AZD1222 recipients were SARS-CoV-2 seropositive at baseline. Epitopes outside the regions mutated in the B.1.351 and B.1.1.7 variants were reportedly recognized by nearly half of the unique spike-specific TCRs. Because no day 14 peak-response samples were available, the repertoires could be characterized only after the peak T cell response. Most participants were white British and females outnumbered males, and the authors suggested that clonal diversity may have been underestimated. The whole spike protein was spanned by vaccine-associated CD4 TCRs, and dominant responses were seen in regions 160-218 and 743-854.

Turning to this clone: The specificity of this receptor is unknown. No much larger clone exists at a distance of one base, and base qualities are not known.

The sample's time point label is to be understood as: about 28 days (+/-7) after the second vaccine dose. Explained via the paper, the treatment or condition label denotes: meningococcal conjugate vaccine given as trial control. Samples from vaccinated people were obtained from the UK trials COV001 and COV002, which included a single-blind randomized controlled phase 2/3 trial of AZD1222 (ChAdOx1 nCoV-19) in healthy adults. Trial participant PBMC samples were collected at day 0 and day 28 after the second dose for TCRbeta chain sequencing. The CDR3 sequence holds 12 residues, the cysteine and valine included. The sequence is cut down to CDR3 DNA, 36 bases in frame from base 1. V is reduced by 0 bases and J by 6 bases, leaving a spacing of 6 bases between them. CDR1 and CDR2 (LNHNV, YYDKDF) derive from the germline V gene (reference sequence). The CDR3 regions of human TCRbeta chains were analyzed by immunosequencing. In the source study's methods: TCRs in the repertoires were compared against a reference library of SARS-CoV-2-specific TCRs that had been generated with the MIRA antigen-specificity platform. Breadth was defined as the fraction of unique TCRs that were SARS-CoV-2-associated. Depth was defined as the fraction of total T cells that were SARS-CoV-2-associated. Using the MIRA data, each spike-specific TCR was mapped to the spike region that the TCR reacts to and placed in a CD4 or CD8 class. Log10-transformed breadth and depth values were compared by one-way ANOVA with Sidak's multiple comparisons tests. TCRdb mirrors the immuneACCESS table, restricted to in-frame sequences. Some clones are absent from its copies; in checked studies, under half trace to an unresolved V gene, and the reason for the others is unknown. V and J calls and clone size are copied from that table; D and trimming were computed from the DNA. In all, the sample holds about 120,000 clones, and around 90% of those were seen once. More than 3.5% of the sample rests with the top ten.

The receptor was derived from an adult who received the MenACWY meningococcal vaccine as a control. The receptor chain draws on TRBV15 and TRBJ2-7; the D gene lacks a confident call. The source was peripheral blood, collected 28 days after the second dose of the MenACWY control vaccine. For the CDR3, the sequence is CATSRDRREQYV. In nucleotide form, the sequence is TGTGCCACCAGCAGAGATAGACGCGAGCAGTACGTC.